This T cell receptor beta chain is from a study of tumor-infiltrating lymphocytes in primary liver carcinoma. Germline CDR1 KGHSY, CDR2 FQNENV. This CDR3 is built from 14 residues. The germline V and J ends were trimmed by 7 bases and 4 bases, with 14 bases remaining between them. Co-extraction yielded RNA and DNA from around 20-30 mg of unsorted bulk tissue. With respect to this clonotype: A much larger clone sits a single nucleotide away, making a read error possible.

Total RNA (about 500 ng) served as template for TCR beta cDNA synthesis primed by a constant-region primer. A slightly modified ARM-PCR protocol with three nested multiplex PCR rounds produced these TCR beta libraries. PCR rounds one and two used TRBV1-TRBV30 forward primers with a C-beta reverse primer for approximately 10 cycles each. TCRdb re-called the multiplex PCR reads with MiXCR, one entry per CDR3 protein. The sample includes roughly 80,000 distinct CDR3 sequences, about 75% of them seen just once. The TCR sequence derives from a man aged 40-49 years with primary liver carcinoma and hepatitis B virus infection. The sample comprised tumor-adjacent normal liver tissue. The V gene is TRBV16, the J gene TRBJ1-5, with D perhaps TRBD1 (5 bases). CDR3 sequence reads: CASTPSTGNQPQHF. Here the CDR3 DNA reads TGTGCCAGCACCCCAAGTACAGGAAATCAGCCCCAGCATTTT.